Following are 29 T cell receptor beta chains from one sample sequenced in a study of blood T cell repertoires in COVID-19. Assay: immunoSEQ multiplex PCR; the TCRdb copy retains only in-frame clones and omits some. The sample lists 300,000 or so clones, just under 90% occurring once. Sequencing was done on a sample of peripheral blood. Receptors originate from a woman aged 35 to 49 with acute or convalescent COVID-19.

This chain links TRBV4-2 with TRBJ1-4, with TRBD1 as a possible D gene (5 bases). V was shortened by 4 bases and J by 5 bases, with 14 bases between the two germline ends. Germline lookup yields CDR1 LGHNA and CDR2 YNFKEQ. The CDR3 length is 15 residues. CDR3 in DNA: TGTGCCAGCAGCCTGGGGGGGACCGTGAATGAAAAACTGTTTTTT. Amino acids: CASSLGGTVNEKLFF.

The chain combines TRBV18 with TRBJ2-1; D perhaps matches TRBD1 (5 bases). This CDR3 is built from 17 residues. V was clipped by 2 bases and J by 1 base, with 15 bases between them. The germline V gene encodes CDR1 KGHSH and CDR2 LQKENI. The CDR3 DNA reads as TGTGCCAGCTCACCAGGGGCCCCCGGTGGTTCCTACAATGAGCAGTTCTTC. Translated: CASSPGAPGGSYNEQFF.

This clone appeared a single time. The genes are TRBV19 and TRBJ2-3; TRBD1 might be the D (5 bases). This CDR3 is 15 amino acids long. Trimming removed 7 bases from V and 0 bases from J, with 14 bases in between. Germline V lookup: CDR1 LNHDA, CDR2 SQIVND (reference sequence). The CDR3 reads CASTLGVSSTDTQYF. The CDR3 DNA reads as TGTGCCAGTACCCTAGGGGTATCTAGCACAGATACGCAGTATTTT.

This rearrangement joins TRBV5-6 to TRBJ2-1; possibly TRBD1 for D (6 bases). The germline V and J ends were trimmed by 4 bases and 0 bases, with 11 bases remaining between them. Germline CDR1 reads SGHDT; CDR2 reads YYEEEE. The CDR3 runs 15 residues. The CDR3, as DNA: TGTGCCAGCAGCAGGGGGTATAGCTCCTACAATGAGCAGTTCTTC. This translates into CASSRGYSSYNEQFF.

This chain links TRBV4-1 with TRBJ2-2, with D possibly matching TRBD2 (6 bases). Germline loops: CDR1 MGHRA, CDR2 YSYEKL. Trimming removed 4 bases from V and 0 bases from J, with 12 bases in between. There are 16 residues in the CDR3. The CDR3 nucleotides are TGCGCCAGCAGCCCCCTGGGACTGACGAACACCGGGGAGCTGTTTTTT. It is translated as CASSPLGLTNTGELFF.

As DNA, the CDR3 is TGTGCCAGCAGTGCGACAGGGGCAGATACGCAGTATTTT. This gives the protein CASSATGADTQYF. J is TRBJ2-3 and V is TRBV27; 8 bases map to TRBD1. The germline V gene encodes CDR1 MNHEY and CDR2 SMNVEV (reference sequence). The CDR3 is 13 amino acids. V shed 5 bases, J shed 4 bases, and the junction held 2 bases outside the gene matches.

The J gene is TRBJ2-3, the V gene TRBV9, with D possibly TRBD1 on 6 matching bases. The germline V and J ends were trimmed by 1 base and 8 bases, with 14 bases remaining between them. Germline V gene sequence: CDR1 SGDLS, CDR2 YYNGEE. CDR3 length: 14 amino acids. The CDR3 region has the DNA TGTGCCAGCAGCGTAACAGGGCTGCTCACTACGCAGTATTTT. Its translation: CASSVTGLLTTQYF.

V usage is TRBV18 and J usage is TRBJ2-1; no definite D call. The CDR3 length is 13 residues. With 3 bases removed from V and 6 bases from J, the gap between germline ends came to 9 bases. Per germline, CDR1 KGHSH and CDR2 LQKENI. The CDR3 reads CASSPEAGNEQFF. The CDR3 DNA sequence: TGTGCCAGCTCACCTGAGGCTGGCAATGAGCAGTTCTTC.

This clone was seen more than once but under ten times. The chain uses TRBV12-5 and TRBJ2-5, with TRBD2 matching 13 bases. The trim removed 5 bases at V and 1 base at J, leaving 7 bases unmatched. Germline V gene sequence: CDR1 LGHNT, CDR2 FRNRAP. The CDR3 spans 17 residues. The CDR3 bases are TGTGCTAGTGGTAACGGACTAGCGGGAGCAACCCAAGAGACCCAGTACTTC. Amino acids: CASGNGLAGATQETQYF.

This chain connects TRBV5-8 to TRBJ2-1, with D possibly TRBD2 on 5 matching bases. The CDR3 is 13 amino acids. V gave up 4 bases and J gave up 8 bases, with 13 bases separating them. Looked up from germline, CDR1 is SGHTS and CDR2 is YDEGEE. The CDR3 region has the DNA TGTGCCAGCAGCCCTCCCGCGCGGGATGAGCAGTTCTTC. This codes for CASSPPARDEQFF.

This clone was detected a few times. CDR3 nucleotides: TGTGCCAGCAGTCAACCCGGGACAGGGGCGCTGAACTATGGCTACACCTTC. Its translation: CASSQPGTGALNYGYTF. The chain couples TRBV6-6 to TRBJ1-2, with 10 bases fitting TRBD1. CDR1 and CDR2 (germline): MNHNY, SVGAGI (reference sequence). The junction had 11 bases not matched to a gene; V was cut back by 5 bases and J by 2 bases. The CDR3 loop spans 17 amino acids.

The DNA for the CDR3 is TGTGCCAGCAGCCTCACAGCGGGGGTAGAGACCCAGTACTTC. This codes for CASSLTAGVETQYF. The chain links TRBV7-2 to TRBJ2-5, with 8 bases identical to TRBD2. The junction had 6 bases not matched to a gene; V was cut back by 5 bases and J by 4 bases. Germline CDR1 reads SGHTA; CDR2 reads FQGNSA. The CDR3 totals 14 residues.

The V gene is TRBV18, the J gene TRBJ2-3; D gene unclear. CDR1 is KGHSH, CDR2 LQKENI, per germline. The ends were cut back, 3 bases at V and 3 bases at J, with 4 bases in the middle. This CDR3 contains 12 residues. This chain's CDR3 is CASSPFTDTQYF. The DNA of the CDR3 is TGTGCCAGCTCACCCTTTACAGATACGCAGTATTTT. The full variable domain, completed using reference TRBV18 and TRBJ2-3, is NAGVMQNPRHLVRRRGQEARLRCSPMKGHSHVYWYRQLPEEGLKFMVYLQKENIIDESGMPKERFSAEFPKEGPSILRIQQVVRGDSAAYFCASSPFTDTQYFGPGTRLTVL.

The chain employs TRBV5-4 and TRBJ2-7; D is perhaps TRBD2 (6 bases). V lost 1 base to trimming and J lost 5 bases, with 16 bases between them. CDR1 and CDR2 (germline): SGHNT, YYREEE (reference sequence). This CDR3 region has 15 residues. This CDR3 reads CASSLSGSVLDEQYV. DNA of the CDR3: TGTGCCAGCAGCTTGAGCGGGTCAGTGCTCGACGAGCAGTACGTC.

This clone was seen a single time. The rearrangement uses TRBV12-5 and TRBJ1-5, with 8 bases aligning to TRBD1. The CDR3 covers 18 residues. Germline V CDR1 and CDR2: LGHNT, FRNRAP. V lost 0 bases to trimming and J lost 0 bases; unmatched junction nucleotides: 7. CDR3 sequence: CASGLVLWGTGSNQPQHF. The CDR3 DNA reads TGTGCTAGTGGTTTGGTACTGTGGGGGACAGGTAGCAATCAGCCCCAGCATTTT.

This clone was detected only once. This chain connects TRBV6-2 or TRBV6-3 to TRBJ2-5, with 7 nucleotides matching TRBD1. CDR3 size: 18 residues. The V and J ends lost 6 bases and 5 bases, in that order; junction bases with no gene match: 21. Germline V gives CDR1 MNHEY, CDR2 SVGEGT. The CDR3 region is CASSPWTLGQGDEETQYF. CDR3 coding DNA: TGTGCCAGCAGCCCTTGGACATTGGGGCAGGGGGATGAGGAGACCCAGTACTTC.

The CDR3 spells CATSDLHAGGGGYTF. CDR3 coding DNA: TGTGCCACCAGTGATTTGCACGCCGGCGGAGGTGGCTACACCTTC. The genes are TRBV24-1 and TRBJ1-2; D is undetermined. CDR3 length: 15 amino acids. V was trimmed by 0 bases and J by 7 bases, leaving 14 bases between them. The germline CDR1 and CDR2 sequences are KGHDR and SFDVKD.

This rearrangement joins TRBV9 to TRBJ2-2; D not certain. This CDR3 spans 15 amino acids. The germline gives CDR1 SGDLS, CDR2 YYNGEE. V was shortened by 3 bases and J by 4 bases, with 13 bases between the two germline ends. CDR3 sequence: CASSAAPFGTGELFF. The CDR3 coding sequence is TGTGCCAGCAGCGCCGCTCCCTTCGGCACCGGGGAGCTGTTTTTT. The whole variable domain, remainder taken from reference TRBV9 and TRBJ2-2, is DSGVTQTPKHLITATGQRVTLRCSPRSGDLSVYWYQQSLDQGLQFLIQYYNGEERAKGNILERFSAQQFPDLHSELNLSSLELGDSALYFCASSAAPFGTGELFFGEGSRLTVL.

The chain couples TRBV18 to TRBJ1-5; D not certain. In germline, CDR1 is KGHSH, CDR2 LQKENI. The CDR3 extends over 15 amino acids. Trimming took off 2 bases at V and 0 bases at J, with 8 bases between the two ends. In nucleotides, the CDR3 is TGTGCCAGCTCACCAACGGTCAATAGCAATCAGCCCCAGCATTTT. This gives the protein CASSPTVNSNQPQHF. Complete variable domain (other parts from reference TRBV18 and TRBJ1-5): NAGVMQNPRHLVRRRGQEARLRCSPMKGHSHVYWYRQLPEEGLKFMVYLQKENIIDESGMPKERFSAEFPKEGPSILRIQQVVRGDSAAYFCASSPTVNSNQPQHFGDGTRLSIL.

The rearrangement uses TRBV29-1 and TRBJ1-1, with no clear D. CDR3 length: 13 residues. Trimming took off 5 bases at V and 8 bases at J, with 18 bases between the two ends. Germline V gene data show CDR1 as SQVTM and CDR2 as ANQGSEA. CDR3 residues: CSVPAGRVSEAFF. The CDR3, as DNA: TGCAGCGTTCCTGCGGGCAGAGTATCAGAAGCTTTCTTT.

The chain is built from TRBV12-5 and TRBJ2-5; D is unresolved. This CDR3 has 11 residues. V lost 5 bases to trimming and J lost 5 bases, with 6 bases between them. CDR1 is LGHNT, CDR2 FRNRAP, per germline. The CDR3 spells CASGPAETQYF. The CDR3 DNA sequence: TGTGCTAGTGGTCCCGCGGAGACCCAGTACTTC.

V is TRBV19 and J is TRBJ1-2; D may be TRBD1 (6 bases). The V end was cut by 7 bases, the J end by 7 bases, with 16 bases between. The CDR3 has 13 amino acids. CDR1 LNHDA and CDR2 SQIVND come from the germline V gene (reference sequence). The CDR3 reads CASTDRPLLGYTF. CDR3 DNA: TGTGCCAGTACTGACAGGCCCCTTCTTGGCTACACCTTC.

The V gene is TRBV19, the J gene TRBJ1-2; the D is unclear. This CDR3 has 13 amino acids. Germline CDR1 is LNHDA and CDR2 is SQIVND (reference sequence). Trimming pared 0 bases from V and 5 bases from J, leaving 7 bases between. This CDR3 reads CASSIDRWYGYTF. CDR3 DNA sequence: TGTGCCAGTAGTATAGACAGGTGGTATGGCTACACCTTC.

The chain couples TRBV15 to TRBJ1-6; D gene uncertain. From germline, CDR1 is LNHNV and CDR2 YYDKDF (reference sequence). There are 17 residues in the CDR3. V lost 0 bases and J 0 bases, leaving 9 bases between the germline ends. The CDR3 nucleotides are TGTGCCACCAGCAGAGATTTGGAGGTCTCCTATAATTCACCCCTCCACTTT. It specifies CATSRDLEVSYNSPLHF.

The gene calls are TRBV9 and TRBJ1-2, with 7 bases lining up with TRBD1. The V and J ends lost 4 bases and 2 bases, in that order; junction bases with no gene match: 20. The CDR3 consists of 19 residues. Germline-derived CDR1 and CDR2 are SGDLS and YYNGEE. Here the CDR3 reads CASSMLDPGTAKGNYGYTF. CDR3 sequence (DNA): TGTGCCAGCAGCATGTTGGACCCCGGGACAGCAAAAGGAAACTATGGCTACACCTTC.

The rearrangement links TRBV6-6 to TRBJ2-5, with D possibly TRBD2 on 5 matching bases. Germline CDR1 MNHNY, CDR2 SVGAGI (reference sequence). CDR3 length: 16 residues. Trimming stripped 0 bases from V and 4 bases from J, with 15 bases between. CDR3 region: CASSYSPPGGGETQYF. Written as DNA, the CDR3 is TGTGCCAGCAGTTACTCGCCTCCCGGAGGCGGAGAGACCCAGTACTTC.

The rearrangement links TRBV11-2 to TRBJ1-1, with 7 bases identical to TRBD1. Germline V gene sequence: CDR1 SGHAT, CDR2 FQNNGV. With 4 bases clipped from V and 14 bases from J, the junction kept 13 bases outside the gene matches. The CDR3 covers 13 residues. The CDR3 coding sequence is TGTGCCAGCAGCTCCCTAGACAGGGCCGGAGACTTCTTT. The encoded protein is CASSSLDRAGDFF.

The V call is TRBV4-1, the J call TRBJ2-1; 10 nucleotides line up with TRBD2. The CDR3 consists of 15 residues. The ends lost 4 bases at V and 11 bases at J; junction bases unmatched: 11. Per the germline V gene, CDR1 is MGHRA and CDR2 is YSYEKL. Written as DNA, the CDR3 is TGCGCCAGCAGCCCCCCGACTAGCGGGCCCCGAAAGCAGTTCTTC. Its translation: CASSPPTSGPRKQFF.

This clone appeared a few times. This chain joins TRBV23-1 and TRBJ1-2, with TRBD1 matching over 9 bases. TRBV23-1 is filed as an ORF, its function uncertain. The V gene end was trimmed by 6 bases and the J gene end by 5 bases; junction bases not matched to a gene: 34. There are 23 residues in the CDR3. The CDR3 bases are TGCGCCAGCAGCCGTCCTTCGAGGGACAGGGACGCACGTTCCTCAGGAGACAAATATGGCTACACCTTC. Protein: CASSRPSRDRDARSSGDKYGYTF.